These 9 T cell receptor beta chains originate from one sample sequenced in a study of blood T cell repertoires in COVID-19. Produced via immunoSEQ multiplex PCR; TCRdb's table is partial and in-frame only. The sample consists of 9,500 to 15,000 clones, about 92% of them appearing once. Source material: peripheral blood. These receptors all come from a man aged 65 to 85 with active COVID-19.

The CDR3 region is CASSRDSYQPQHF. The CDR3 DNA reads as TGTGCCAGCAGTCGGGACAGCTATCAGCCCCAGCATTTT. The gene calls are TRBV14 and TRBJ1-5, with 7 bases lining up with TRBD1. This CDR3 contains 13 residues. V shed 6 bases, J shed 5 bases, and the junction held 4 bases outside the gene matches. Looked up from germline, CDR1 is SGHDN and CDR2 is FVKESK.

A note on this clone: Other DNA sequences from this sample encode an identical CDR3 as well. The gene calls are TRBV18 and TRBJ1-2; no firm D call. V gave up 0 bases and J gave up 3 bases, with 8 bases separating them. The CDR3 is 14 amino acids. Germline CDR1 and CDR2: KGHSH and LQKENI. The CDR3 DNA sequence: TGTGCCAGCTCACCACCTGGTACGGACTATGGCTACACCTTC. Encoded protein: CASSPPGTDYGYTF.

V usage is TRBV3-1 (or the pseudogene TRBV3-2) and J usage is TRBJ1-1; 7 bases agree with TRBD1. Germline V CDR1 and CDR2: LGHDT, YNNKEL (reference sequence). The J segment lost 7 bases and the V segment lost 8 bases, leaving 7 bases of the junction unmatched. CDR3 size: 12 residues. This CDR3 reads CASAQGGVEAFF. As DNA, the CDR3 is TGTGCCAGCGCGCAGGGGGGAGTTGAAGCTTTCTTT.

The chain is built from TRBV7-2 and TRBJ2-2, with 7 bases lining up with TRBD1. Germline V lookup: CDR1 SGHTA, CDR2 FQGNSA. The CDR3 loop spans 17 amino acids. V gave up 5 bases and J gave up 5 bases; unmatched junction bases: 14. The CDR3 bases are TGTGCCAGCAGCGGGGAATTACCGGGACAGTTGACCGGGGAGCTGTTTTTT. Translating gives CASSGELPGQLTGELFF. Looking up the rest from reference TRBV7-2 and TRBJ2-2 gives the full variable domain: GAGVSQSPSNKVTEKGKDVELRCDPISGHTALYWYRQSLGQGLEFLIYFQGNSAPDKSGLPSDRFSAERTGGSVSTLTIQRTQQEDSAVYLCASSGELPGQLTGELFFGEGSRLTVL.

The V gene is TRBV11-2, the J gene TRBJ2-3, with TRBD1 as a possible D gene (6 bases). V lost 2 bases, J lost 4 bases, and 10 bases lay in between. The germline CDR1 and CDR2 sequences are SGHAT and FQNNGV. This CDR3 has 14 amino acids. CDR3 in amino acids: CASSLTGPPDTQYF. DNA of the CDR3: TGTGCCAGCAGCTTAACAGGGCCCCCAGATACGCAGTATTTT.

This clone appeared once. This chain links TRBV10-3 with TRBJ2-5; a weak D match, TRBD1 (5 bases). This CDR3 is built from 13 residues. V was trimmed by 6 bases and J by 5 bases, leaving 13 bases between them. Germline CDR1 reads ENHRY; CDR2 reads SYGVKD. The CDR3 spells CAIRSGYGETQYF. The CDR3 bases are TGTGCCATCAGGTCAGGGTACGGTGAGACCCAGTACTTC.

The rearrangement uses TRBV14 and TRBJ1-1, with D tentatively TRBD1 (5 bases). CDR3 length: 16 amino acids. V shed 2 bases and J shed 7 bases, with 20 bases lying between them. CDR1 SGHDN and CDR2 FVKESK come from the germline V gene. The CDR3 region has the DNA TGTGCCAGCAGCCAACGGGAGGGGAGATGGGCCAATGAAGCTTTCTTT. Translating it yields CASSQREGRWANEAFF.

The chain links TRBV20-1 to TRBJ1-4; tentative D call: TRBD1 (5 bases). Trimming removed 5 bases from V and 5 bases from J, with 18 bases in between. This CDR3 is built from 15 residues. CDR1 and CDR2 (germline): DFQATT, SNEGSKA (reference sequence). The CDR3 sequence is CSARVVGQVNEKLFF. DNA for the CDR3: TGCAGTGCTCGTGTCGTCGGACAAGTAAATGAAAAACTGTTTTTT.

The V gene is TRBV24-1, the J gene TRBJ2-2; D is possibly TRBD2 (6 bases). Trimming cost V 4 bases and J 2 bases, with 10 bases left between them. CDR3 size: 15 residues. Germline loops: CDR1 KGHDR, CDR2 SFDVKD. In DNA, the CDR3 is TGTGCCACCAGTGACCCAGGACTAAACACCGGGGAGCTGTTTTTT. Amino acids: CATSDPGLNTGELFF.